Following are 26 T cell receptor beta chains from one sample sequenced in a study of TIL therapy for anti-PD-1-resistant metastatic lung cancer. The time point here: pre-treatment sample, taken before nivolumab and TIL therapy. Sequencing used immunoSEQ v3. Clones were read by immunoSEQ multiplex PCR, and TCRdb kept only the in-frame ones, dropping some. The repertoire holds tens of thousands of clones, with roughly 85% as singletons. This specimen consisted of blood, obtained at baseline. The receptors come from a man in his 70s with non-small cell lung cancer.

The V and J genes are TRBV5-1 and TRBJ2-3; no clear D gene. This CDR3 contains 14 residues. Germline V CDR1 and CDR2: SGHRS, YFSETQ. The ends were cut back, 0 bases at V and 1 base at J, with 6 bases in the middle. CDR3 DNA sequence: TGCGCCAGCAGCTTGGAAACGGGCACAGATACGCAGTATTTT. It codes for CASSLETGTDTQYF.

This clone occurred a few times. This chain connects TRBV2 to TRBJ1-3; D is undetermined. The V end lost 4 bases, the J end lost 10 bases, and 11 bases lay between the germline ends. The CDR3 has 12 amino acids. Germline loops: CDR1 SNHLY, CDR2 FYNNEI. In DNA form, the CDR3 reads TGTGCCAGCAGTGGAAGGAGAGGAACCATATATTTT. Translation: CASSGRRGTIYF.

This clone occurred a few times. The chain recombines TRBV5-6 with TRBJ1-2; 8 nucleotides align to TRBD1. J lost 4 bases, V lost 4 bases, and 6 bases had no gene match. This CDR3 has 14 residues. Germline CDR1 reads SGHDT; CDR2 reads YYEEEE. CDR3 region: CASSPNRGFYGYTF. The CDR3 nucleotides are TGTGCCAGCAGCCCAAACAGGGGGTTCTATGGCTACACCTTC.

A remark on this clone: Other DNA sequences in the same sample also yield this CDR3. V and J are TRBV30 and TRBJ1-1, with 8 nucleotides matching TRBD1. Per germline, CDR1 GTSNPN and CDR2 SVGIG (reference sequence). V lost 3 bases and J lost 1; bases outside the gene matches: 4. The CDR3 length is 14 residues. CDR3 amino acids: CAWSLGTGNTEAFF. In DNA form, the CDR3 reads TGTGCCTGGAGCCTTGGGACAGGGAACACTGAAGCTTTCTTT.

Here the CDR3 DNA reads TGTGCCAGCAGCCACCGGGACAGGGTTGGCGGGGAGCTGTTTTTT. The encoded protein is CASSHRDRVGGELFF. The chain is built from TRBV11-1 and TRBJ2-2; 9 bases fit TRBD1. The germline V gene has CDR1 SGHAT and CDR2 FQDESV (reference sequence). J gave up 7 bases and V 5 bases, and 8 bases lay outside the gene matches. The CDR3 length is 15 residues.

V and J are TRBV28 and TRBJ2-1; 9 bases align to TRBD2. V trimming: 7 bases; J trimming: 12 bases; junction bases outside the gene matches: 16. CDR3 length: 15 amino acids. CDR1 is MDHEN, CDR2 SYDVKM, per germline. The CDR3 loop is CASTLSASGTIRQFF. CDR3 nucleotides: TGTGCCAGCACCCTATCGGCTAGCGGGACGATTCGGCAGTTCTTC.

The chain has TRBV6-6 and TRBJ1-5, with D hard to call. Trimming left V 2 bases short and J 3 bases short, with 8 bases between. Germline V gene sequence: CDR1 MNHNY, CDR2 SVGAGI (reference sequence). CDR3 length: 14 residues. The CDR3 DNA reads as TGTGCCAGCAGTTACGACCCCCCCAATCAGCCCCAGCATTTT. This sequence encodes CASSYDPPNQPQHF.

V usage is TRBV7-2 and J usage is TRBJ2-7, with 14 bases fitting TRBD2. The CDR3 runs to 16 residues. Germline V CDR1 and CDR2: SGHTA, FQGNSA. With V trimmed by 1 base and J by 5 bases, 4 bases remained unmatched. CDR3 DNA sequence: TGTGCCAGCAGCTTAGAAGGGACTAGCGGGAGCAACGAGCAGTACTTC. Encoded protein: CASSLEGTSGSNEQYF.

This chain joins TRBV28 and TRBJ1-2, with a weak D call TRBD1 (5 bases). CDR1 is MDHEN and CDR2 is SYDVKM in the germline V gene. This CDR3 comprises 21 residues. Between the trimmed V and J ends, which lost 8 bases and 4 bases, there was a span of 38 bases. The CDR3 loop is CASDPVGAALWGYMGGYGYTF. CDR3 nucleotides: TGTGCCAGCGACCCGGTCGGTGCGGCCTTGTGGGGATATATGGGGGGCTATGGCTACACCTTC.

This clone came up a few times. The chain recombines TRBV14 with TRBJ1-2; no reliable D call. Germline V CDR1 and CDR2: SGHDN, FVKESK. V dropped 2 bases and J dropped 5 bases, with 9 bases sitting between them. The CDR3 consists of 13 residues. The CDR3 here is CASSQHSSYGYTF. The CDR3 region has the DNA TGTGCCAGCAGCCAACATTCTTCTTATGGCTACACCTTC.

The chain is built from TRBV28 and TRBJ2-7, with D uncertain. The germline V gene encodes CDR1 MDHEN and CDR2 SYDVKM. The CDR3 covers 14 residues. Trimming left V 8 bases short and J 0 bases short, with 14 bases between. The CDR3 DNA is TGTGCCAGCTCAAGGGTGGGGAACTCCTACGAGCAGTACTTC. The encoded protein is CASSRVGNSYEQYF.

This CDR3 is CASTGRGTSGRGVGTGELFF. The CDR3 DNA is TGTGCCAGCACCGGGAGGGGGACTAGCGGGAGAGGAGTGGGCACCGGGGAGCTGTTTTTT. This chain uses TRBV5-4 with TRBJ2-2, with TRBD2 matching 14 bases. Germline loops: CDR1 SGHNT, CDR2 YYREEE (reference sequence). Unmatched junction bases numbered 17, after V lost 6 bases and J lost 4 bases. This CDR3 is built from 20 residues.

The CDR3 bases are TGTGCCAGCAGTTACTCAAGCTCCAGTGATCAGCCCCAGCATTTT. Amino acids: CASSYSSSSDQPQHF. The rearrangement uses TRBV6-5 and TRBJ1-5; no firm D call. There are 15 residues in the CDR3. V lost 0 bases, J lost 5 bases, and 11 bases lay in between. The germline CDR1 and CDR2 sequences are MNHEY and SVGAGI.

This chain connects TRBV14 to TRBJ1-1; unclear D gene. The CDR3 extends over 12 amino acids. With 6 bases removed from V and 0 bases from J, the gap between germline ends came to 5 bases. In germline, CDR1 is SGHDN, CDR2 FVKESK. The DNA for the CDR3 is TGTGCCAGCAGGGGCCTGAACACTGAAGCTTTCTTT. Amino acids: CASRGLNTEAFF.

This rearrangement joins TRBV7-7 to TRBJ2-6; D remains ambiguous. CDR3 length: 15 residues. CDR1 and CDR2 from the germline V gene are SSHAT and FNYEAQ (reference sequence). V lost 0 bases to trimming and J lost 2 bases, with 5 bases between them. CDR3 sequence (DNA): TGTGCCAGCAGCTTAGCAGGGACTGGGGCCAACGTCCTGACTTTC. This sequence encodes CASSLAGTGANVLTF.

Here the CDR3 DNA reads TGCGCCAGCAGCCAGCCGAACAATGAGCAGTTCTTC. Encoded protein: CASSQPNNEQFF. The chain links TRBV4-1 to TRBJ2-1; D unclear. CDR3 size: 12 residues. CDR1 is MGHRA, CDR2 YSYEKL, per germline. The germline V and J ends were trimmed by 3 bases and 5 bases, with 5 bases remaining between them.

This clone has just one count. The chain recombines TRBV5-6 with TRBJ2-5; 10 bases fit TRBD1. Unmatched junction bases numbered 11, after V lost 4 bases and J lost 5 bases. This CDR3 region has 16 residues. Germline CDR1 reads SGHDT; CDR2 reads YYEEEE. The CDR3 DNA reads TGTGCCAGCAGCCAGCATTTGGACAGGGGGTATGAGACCCAGTACTTC. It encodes CASSQHLDRGYETQYF.

The CDR3 sequence is CASSARDSFTDTQYF. In nucleotides, the CDR3 is TGTGCCAGCAGCGCCAGGGACAGCTTCACAGATACGCAGTATTTT. This rearrangement joins TRBV9 to TRBJ2-3, with TRBD1 matching over 7 bases. Trimming cost V 3 bases and J 2 bases; bases outside gene matches: 6. Germline V lookup: CDR1 SGDLS, CDR2 YYNGEE. CDR3 size: 15 residues.

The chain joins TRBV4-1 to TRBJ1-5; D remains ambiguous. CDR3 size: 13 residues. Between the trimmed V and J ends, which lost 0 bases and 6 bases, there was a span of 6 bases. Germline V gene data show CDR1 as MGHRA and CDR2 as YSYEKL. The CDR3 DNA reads TGCGCCAGCAGCCAAGATTGGGGTCAGCCCCAGCATTTT. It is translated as CASSQDWGQPQHF.

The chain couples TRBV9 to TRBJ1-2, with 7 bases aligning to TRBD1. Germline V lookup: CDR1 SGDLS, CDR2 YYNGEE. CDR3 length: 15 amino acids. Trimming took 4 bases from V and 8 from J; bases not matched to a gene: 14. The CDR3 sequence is CASSSGTEGARGYTF. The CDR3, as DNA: TGTGCCAGCAGCTCCGGTACGGAGGGGGCGCGGGGCTACACCTTC.

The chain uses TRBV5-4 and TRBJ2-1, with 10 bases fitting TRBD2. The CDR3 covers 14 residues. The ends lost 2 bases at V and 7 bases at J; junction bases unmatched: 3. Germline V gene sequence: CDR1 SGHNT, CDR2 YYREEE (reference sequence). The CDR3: CASSFGTSVNEQFF. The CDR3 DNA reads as TGTGCCAGCAGCTTCGGGACTAGCGTTAATGAGCAGTTCTTC.

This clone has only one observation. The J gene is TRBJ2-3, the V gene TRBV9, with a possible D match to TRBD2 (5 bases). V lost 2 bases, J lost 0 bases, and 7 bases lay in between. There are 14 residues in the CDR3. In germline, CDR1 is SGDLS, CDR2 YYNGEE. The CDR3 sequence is CASSVERSTDTQYF. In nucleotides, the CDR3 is TGTGCCAGCAGCGTGGAGCGGAGCACAGATACGCAGTATTTT.

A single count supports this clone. The DNA of the CDR3 is TGTGCCAGCAGTGGGTCAGTTGACGGCTACACCTTC. Its translation is CASSGSVDGYTF. V usage is TRBV6-5 and J usage is TRBJ1-2; no clear D gene. The CDR3 covers 12 residues. Germline V CDR1 and CDR2: MNHEY, SVGAGI. Trimming took off 5 bases at V and 8 bases at J, with 12 bases between the two ends.

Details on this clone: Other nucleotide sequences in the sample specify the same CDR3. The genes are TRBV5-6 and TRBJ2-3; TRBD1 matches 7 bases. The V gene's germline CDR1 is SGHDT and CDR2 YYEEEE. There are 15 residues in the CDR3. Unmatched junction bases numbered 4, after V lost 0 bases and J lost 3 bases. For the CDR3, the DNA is TGTGCCAGCAGCTTGGTGGCAGGGGGTACAGATACGCAGTATTTT. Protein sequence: CASSLVAGGTDTQYF.

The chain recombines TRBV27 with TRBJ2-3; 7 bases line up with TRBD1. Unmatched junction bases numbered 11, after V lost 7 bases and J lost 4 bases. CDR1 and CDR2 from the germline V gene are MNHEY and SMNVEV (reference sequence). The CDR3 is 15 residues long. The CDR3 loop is CASTDDRVGADTQYF. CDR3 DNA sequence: TGTGCCAGCACCGACGACAGGGTTGGCGCAGATACGCAGTATTTT.

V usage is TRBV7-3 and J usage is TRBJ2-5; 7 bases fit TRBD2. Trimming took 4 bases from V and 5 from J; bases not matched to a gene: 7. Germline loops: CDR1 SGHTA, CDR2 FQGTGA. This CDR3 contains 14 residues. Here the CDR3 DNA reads TGTGCCAGCAGCTCTTGGGGGGGAGTGGAGACCCAGTACTTC. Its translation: CASSSWGGVETQYF.